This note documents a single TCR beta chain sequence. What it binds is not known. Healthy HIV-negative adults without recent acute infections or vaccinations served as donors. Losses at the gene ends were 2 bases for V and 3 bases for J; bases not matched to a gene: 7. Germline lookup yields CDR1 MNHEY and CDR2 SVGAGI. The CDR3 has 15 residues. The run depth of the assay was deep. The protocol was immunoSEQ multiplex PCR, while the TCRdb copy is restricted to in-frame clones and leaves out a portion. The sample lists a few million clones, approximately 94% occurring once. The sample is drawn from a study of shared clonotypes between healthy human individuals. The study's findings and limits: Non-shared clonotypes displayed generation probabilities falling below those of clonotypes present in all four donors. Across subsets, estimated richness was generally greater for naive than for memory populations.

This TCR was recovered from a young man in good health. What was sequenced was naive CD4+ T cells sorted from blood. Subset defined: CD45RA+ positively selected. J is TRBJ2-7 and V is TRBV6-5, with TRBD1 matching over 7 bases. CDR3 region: CASSYRGRSSYEQYF. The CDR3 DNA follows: TGTGCCAGCAGTTACAGGGGGCGGTCTAGCTACGAGCAGTACTTC.